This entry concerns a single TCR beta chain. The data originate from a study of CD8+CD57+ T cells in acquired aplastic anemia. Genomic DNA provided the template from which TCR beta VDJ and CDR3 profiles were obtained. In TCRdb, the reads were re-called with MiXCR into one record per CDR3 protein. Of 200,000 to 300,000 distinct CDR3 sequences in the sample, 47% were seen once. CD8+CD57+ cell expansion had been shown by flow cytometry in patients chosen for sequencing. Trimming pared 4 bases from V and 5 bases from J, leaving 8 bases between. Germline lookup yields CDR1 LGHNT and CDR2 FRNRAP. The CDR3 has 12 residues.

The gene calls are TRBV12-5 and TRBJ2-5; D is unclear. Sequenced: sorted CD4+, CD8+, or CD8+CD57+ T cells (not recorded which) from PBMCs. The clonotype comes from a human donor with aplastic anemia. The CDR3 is CASGSFQETQYF. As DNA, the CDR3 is TGTGCTAGTGGTTCCTTCCAGGAGACCCAGTACTTC. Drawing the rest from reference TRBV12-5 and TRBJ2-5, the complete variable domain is DARVTQTPRHKVTEMGQEVTMRCQPILGHNTVFWYRQTMMQGLELLAYFRNRAPLDDSGMPKDRFSAEMPDATLATLKIQPSEPRDSAVYFCASGSFQETQYFGPGTRLLVL.